Each of the 32 T cell receptor beta chains below was sequenced from the same sample in a study of blood T cell repertoires in COVID-19. Generated by immunoSEQ multiplex PCR, the TCRdb table keeps only in-frame clones and is missing some. The sample holds about 190,000 clones, roughly 80% seen once. Sequencing was done on a sample of peripheral blood. The receptors stem from a woman aged 50 to 60 with acute or convalescent COVID-19.

This clone showed up just once. The rearrangement joins TRBV18 to TRBJ1-2; 8 nucleotides align to TRBD1. The CDR3 loop spans 14 amino acids. Germline CDR1 and CDR2: KGHSH and LQKENI. J lost 4 bases, V lost 3 bases, and 4 bases had no gene match. The chain's CDR3 is CASSPSGQVYGYTF. The CDR3 DNA is TGTGCCAGCTCACCGTCGGGACAGGTCTATGGCTACACCTTC.

This rearrangement joins TRBV14 to TRBJ2-5; TRBD2 aligns across 11 bases. Germline loops: CDR1 SGHDN, CDR2 FVKESK. This CDR3 has 17 residues. J lost 4 bases, V lost 0 bases, and 7 bases had no gene match. The chain's CDR3 is CASSQDSPLAGGETQYF. For the CDR3, the DNA is TGTGCCAGCAGCCAAGATAGTCCCCTAGCGGGAGGAGAGACCCAGTACTTC.

The V and J genes are TRBV5-1 and TRBJ2-7, with 14 bases that match TRBD2. The V gene's germline CDR1 is SGHRS and CDR2 YFSETQ. Trimming cost V 4 bases and J 2 bases; bases outside gene matches: 14. This CDR3 has 19 amino acids. The CDR3 DNA reads TGCGCCAGCAGCGAGGGGTCCAAGGGGACTAGCGGGAGTACCTACGAGCAGTACTTC. Translated, it gives CASSEGSKGTSGSTYEQYF.

The chain has TRBV11-2 and TRBJ2-1, with 10 nucleotides matching TRBD2. The trim removed 5 bases at V and 1 base at J, leaving 14 bases unmatched. The CDR3 runs to 19 residues. Looked up from germline, CDR1 is SGHAT and CDR2 is FQNNGV. The CDR3 loop reads CASSPPRSGRAGSYNEQFF. The CDR3 DNA follows: TGTGCCAGCAGCCCGCCCAGAAGCGGGAGGGCCGGGTCCTACAATGAGCAGTTCTTC.

The chain combines TRBV9 with TRBJ2-5; D may be TRBD2 (5 bases). Germline V gene lookup returns CDR1 SGDLS and CDR2 YYNGEE. V was pared by 4 bases and J by 5 bases, with 12 bases between. The CDR3 runs to 13 residues. The CDR3 sequence is CASSLARGETQYF. The CDR3 nucleotides read TGTGCCAGCAGCCTCGCTCGAGGGGAGACCCAGTACTTC.

V is TRBV4-3 and J is TRBJ1-3; 7 bases are a match to TRBD1. V gave up 2 bases and J gave up 8 bases; unmatched junction bases: 9. This CDR3 contains 15 residues. In germline, CDR1 is LGHNA, CDR2 YSLEER. The CDR3 sequence: CASSQKSTGWDTIYF. DNA for the CDR3: TGCGCCAGCAGCCAAAAGTCGACAGGGTGGGACACCATATATTTT.

This clone was observed a handful of times. V and J are TRBV28 and TRBJ2-4; the D gene is possibly TRBD2 (5 bases). V was cut by 4 bases and J by 8 bases, with 9 bases left in between. Germline CDR1 MDHEN, CDR2 SYDVKM. This CDR3 has 12 amino acids. CDR3 in amino acids: CASSSGIYIQYF. In DNA form, the CDR3 reads TGTGCCAGCAGTTCGGGGATTTACATTCAGTACTTC.

V gene TRBV7-6 combines with J gene TRBJ2-7, with a possible D match to TRBD2 (6 bases). The V and J ends lost 2 bases and 0 bases respectively, with 8 bases between them. The CDR3 runs 14 residues. Germline V gene sequence: CDR1 SGHVS, CDR2 FNYEAQ. The CDR3 region has the DNA TGTGCCAGCAGCTTACAAGCGGGCTCCTACGAGCAGTACTTC. Protein: CASSLQAGSYEQYF.

CDR3 amino acids: CASSLGAGAGDNEQFF. The CDR3 DNA is TGTGCCAGCAGCTTAGGGGCGGGGGCAGGCGACAATGAGCAGTTCTTC. This chain links TRBV11-2 with TRBJ2-1, with D perhaps TRBD2 (7 bases). CDR1 SGHAT and CDR2 FQNNGV come from the germline V gene. The CDR3 totals 16 residues. V lost 1 base and J 5 bases, leaving 15 bases between the germline ends.

The J gene is TRBJ2-3, the V gene TRBV27, with D unclear. V was pared by 7 bases and J by 2 bases, with 10 bases between. This CDR3 has 13 amino acids. The germline V gene encodes CDR1 MNHEY and CDR2 SMNVEV (reference sequence). The CDR3 is CASNSFNTDTQYF. The CDR3 DNA follows: TGTGCCAGCAACTCCTTCAACACAGATACGCAGTATTTT.

The V gene is TRBV5-1, the J gene TRBJ1-2; 9 bases match TRBD1. The J segment lost 7 bases and the V segment lost 4 bases, leaving 14 bases of the junction unmatched. The CDR3 runs 16 residues. The V gene's germline CDR1 is SGHRS and CDR2 YFSETQ. The CDR3 DNA follows: TGCGCCAGCAGCACCTCCGGGACAGGGCCGGGGGGTGGCTACACCTTC. It is translated as CASSTSGTGPGGGYTF.

The J gene is TRBJ2-3, the V gene TRBV19, with D maybe TRBD2 (5 bases). Germline CDR1 is LNHDA and CDR2 is SQIVND (reference sequence). The CDR3 sequence is 15 residues long. V gave up 4 bases and J gave up 0 bases, with 11 bases separating them. Written as DNA, the CDR3 is TGTGCCAGTAGTACCGGGATCTATAGCACAGATACGCAGTATTTT. Residues: CASSTGIYSTDTQYF.

The chain is built from TRBV7-2 and TRBJ1-1; possibly TRBD1 for D (6 bases). V gave up 7 bases and J gave up 5 bases, with 17 bases separating them. The CDR3 length is 14 residues. Germline V gives CDR1 SGHTA, CDR2 FQGNSA. The CDR3 DNA sequence: TGTGCCAGCACCTATGGAGGGGGAGGGACTGAAGCTTTCTTT. Translating gives CASTYGGGGTEAFF.

The chain carries TRBV7-9 and TRBJ2-1; TRBD2 aligns across 9 bases. This CDR3 is built from 16 residues. The germline CDR1 and CDR2 sequences are SEHNR and FQNEAQ (reference sequence). V dropped 6 bases and J dropped 0; count of bases not matched to a gene: 6. The CDR3 loop reads CASSRIAGASYNEQFF. The CDR3 DNA follows: TGTGCCAGCAGTCGTATAGCGGGAGCCTCCTACAATGAGCAGTTCTTC.

The chain has TRBV18 and TRBJ2-3, with 8 bases aligning to TRBD2. Germline V gene data show CDR1 as KGHSH and CDR2 as LQKENI. The CDR3 is made up of 21 amino acids. V shed 0 bases and J 1 base; nucleotides not matched to a gene: 18. In DNA form, the CDR3 reads TGTGCCAGCTCACCACCACTCCCCTCAACAGCGGGAGCGGGACGCACAGATACGCAGTATTTT. It yields the protein CASSPPLPSTAGAGRTDTQYF.

The chain couples TRBV28 to TRBJ1-1; no clear D gene. Germline assignment: CDR1 MDHEN and CDR2 SYDVKM. This CDR3 comprises 12 residues. Deletions cut 3 bases from V and 5 bases from J, with 7 bases between. CDR3 nucleotides: TGTGCCAGCAGTTTTGGGAGGACTGAAGCTTTCTTT. It codes for CASSFGRTEAFF.

The chain couples TRBV10-2 to TRBJ2-5; the match to TRBD1 covers 12 bases. Unmatched junction bases numbered 8, after V lost 0 bases and J lost 0 bases. The germline CDR1 and CDR2 sequences are WSHSY and SAAADI. The CDR3 consists of 19 residues. In DNA form, the CDR3 reads TGCGCCAGCAGTGAGTCAGTCGGGACAGGGGGCGCGTACCAAGAGACCCAGTACTTC. Translation: CASSESVGTGGAYQETQYF.

The V gene is TRBV5-6, the J gene TRBJ2-7; 12 bases map to TRBD2. The germline V gene has CDR1 SGHDT and CDR2 YYEEEE. This CDR3 is built from 16 residues. J was trimmed by 4 bases and V by 4 bases; bases with no gene match: 9. The CDR3 is CASSPKTSGSTYEQYF. The CDR3 nucleotides read TGTGCCAGCAGCCCGAAGACTAGCGGGAGTACATACGAGCAGTACTTC.

V and J are TRBV30 and TRBJ1-4, with D unresolved. CDR1 GTSNPN and CDR2 SVGIG come from the germline V gene (reference sequence). Trimming cost V 0 bases and J 2 bases, with 13 bases left between them. The CDR3 has 16 residues. CDR3 loop: CAWSVRYSLTNEKLFF. CDR3 coding DNA: TGTGCCTGGAGTGTACGTTACAGCCTTACTAATGAAAAACTGTTTTTT.

The chain carries TRBV19 and TRBJ1-5; TRBD1 matches 10 bases. J gave up 0 bases and V 6 bases, and 8 bases lay outside the gene matches. Germline assignment: CDR1 LNHDA and CDR2 SQIVND (reference sequence). The CDR3 extends over 17 amino acids. The CDR3, as DNA: TGTGCCAGTAGCCGGGGACAGGGGACACCTAGCAATCAGCCCCAGCATTTT. Translation: CASSRGQGTPSNQPQHF.

The chain is built from TRBV12-5 and TRBJ1-3; D possibly corresponds to TRBD1 (5 bases). The CDR3 loop spans 15 amino acids. Germline V gives CDR1 LGHNT, CDR2 FRNRAP. Trimming took 7 bases from V and 3 from J, leaving 16 bases between them. This CDR3 is CASALGPGIGNTIYF. The CDR3 DNA reads TGTGCTAGTGCCTTGGGCCCAGGGATTGGAAACACCATATATTTT.

The V gene is TRBV7-6, the J gene TRBJ1-6; 7 bases line up with TRBD1. Germline V lookup: CDR1 SGHVS, CDR2 FNYEAQ. V shed 2 bases and J 7 bases; nucleotides not matched to a gene: 2. This CDR3 has 14 amino acids. CDR3 region: CASSLLTGNSPLHF. In DNA form, the CDR3 reads TGTGCCAGCAGCTTATTGACAGGGAATTCACCCCTCCACTTT.

The chain joins TRBV24-1 to TRBJ1-2, with a weak D call TRBD1 (5 bases). CDR1 and CDR2 from the germline V gene are KGHDR and SFDVKD. The CDR3 extends over 13 amino acids. V was shortened by 2 bases and J by 6 bases, with 9 bases between the two germline ends. The CDR3 loop reads CATSDWQGNGYTF. In DNA, the CDR3 is TGTGCCACCAGTGATTGGCAGGGAAATGGCTACACCTTC.

The chain recombines TRBV2 with TRBJ1-2, with TRBD1 as a possible D gene (5 bases). The CDR3 is 14 amino acids. Germline CDR1 is SNHLY and CDR2 is FYNNEI. The germline V and J ends were trimmed by 6 bases and 3 bases, with 14 bases remaining between them. As DNA, the CDR3 is TGTGCCAGCAGACCTGTGGGGGGTGACTATGGCTACACCTTC. Protein product: CASRPVGGDYGYTF.

The chain carries TRBV7-2 and TRBJ2-1; 8 bases align to TRBD2. Germline V gives CDR1 SGHTA, CDR2 FQGNSA. Losses at the gene ends were 4 bases for V and 9 bases for J; bases not matched to a gene: 14. The CDR3 has 16 residues. Here the CDR3 reads CASSSFPGLGRGEQFF. CDR3 in DNA: TGTGCCAGCAGCTCTTTTCCGGGACTAGGGCGCGGTGAGCAGTTCTTC.

J is TRBJ1-5 and V is TRBV19; D gene ambiguous. This CDR3 spans 14 amino acids. Germline CDR1 LNHDA, CDR2 SQIVND (reference sequence). Trimming pared 7 bases from V and 0 bases from J, leaving 10 bases between. Here the CDR3 DNA reads TGTGCCAGTAAAGGAGGATATAGCAATCAGCCCCAGCATTTT. Encoded protein: CASKGGYSNQPQHF.

Notes on this clone: Sequence at one end of the junction differs from germline and may be a read error. The chain carries TRBV7-2 and TRBJ2-6, with D possibly being TRBD2 (6 bases). CDR3 length: 16 amino acids. Looked up from germline, CDR1 is SGHTA and CDR2 is FQGNSA. CDR3 protein: CASRFGGAGGANVLTF. In DNA form, the CDR3 reads TGTGCCAGCCGCTTTGGAGGGGCAGGAGGGGCCAACGTCCTGACTTTC.

This rearrangement joins TRBV19 to TRBJ1-1, with a possible D match to TRBD1 (6 bases). The CDR3 has 16 residues. The V and J ends lost 2 bases and 1 base respectively, with 14 bases between them. Germline CDR1 and CDR2: LNHDA and SQIVND (reference sequence). This chain's CDR3 is CASSISGVGANTEAFF. DNA for the CDR3: TGTGCCAGTAGTATATCAGGGGTTGGGGCGAACACTGAAGCTTTCTTT.

J is TRBJ1-1 and V is TRBV20-1, with D hard to call. CDR3 size: 14 residues. Per the germline V gene, CDR1 is DFQATT and CDR2 is SNEGSKA (reference sequence). The V end lost 3 bases, the J end lost 1 base, and 12 bases lay between the germline ends. CDR3 coding DNA: TGCAGTGCTAGTGATCCGGTTGGGAACACTGAAGCTTTCTTT. Its protein is CSASDPVGNTEAFF.

The V and J genes are TRBV19 and TRBJ2-7, with 8 bases matching TRBD1. Germline CDR1 and CDR2: LNHDA and SQIVND (reference sequence). Germline trimming cut 5 bases from V and 5 bases from J; bases unmatched to any gene: 8. The CDR3 extends over 14 amino acids. The CDR3 DNA sequence: TGTGCCAGTAGTCCACGGACAGGGCTCCACGAGCAGTACTTC. Protein product: CASSPRTGLHEQYF.

V usage is TRBV28 and J usage is TRBJ1-1; 9 bases agree with TRBD1. This CDR3 has 14 residues. Trimming at V came to 5 bases and at J to 13 bases, leaving 14 bases not matched to a gene. The germline gives CDR1 MDHEN, CDR2 SYDVKM. CDR3 loop: CASSQWGQGMKDFF. CDR3 DNA sequence: TGTGCCAGCAGTCAATGGGGACAGGGCATGAAAGATTTCTTT.

This chain links TRBV7-2 with TRBJ2-2; TRBD1 agrees at 10 bases. CDR3 length equals 15 residues. Germline assignment: CDR1 SGHTA and CDR2 FQGNSA. V dropped 5 bases and J dropped 6; count of bases not matched to a gene: 6. The CDR3 loop is CASSARTGGSGELFF. The CDR3 coding sequence is TGTGCCAGCAGCGCCCGGACAGGGGGGTCCGGGGAGCTGTTTTTT.